These 3 T cell receptor beta chains share one sample of origin, sequenced in a study of beta chain features in type 1 diabetes. The authors reverse transcribed all of the isolated RNA, so sequencing captured expressed TCRB transcripts. Profiled with immunoSEQ multiplex PCR; TCRdb holds only in-frame clones, not every one. The sample yields about 900,000 clones, 17% seen once. Sequenced: naive CD4+ T cells from blood. The receptor set was obtained from a woman under 30 in good health.

This clone occurred a few times. The chain employs TRBV13 and TRBJ2-1; 11 bases map to TRBD1. The J segment lost 6 bases and the V segment lost 0 bases, leaving 1 base of the junction unmatched. The CDR3 is 15 amino acids. Germline V lookup: CDR1 PRHDT, CDR2 FYEKMQ (reference sequence). The CDR3 nucleotides read TGTGCCAGCAGCTTAGGAGGGACAGGGGGCAATGAGCAGTTCTTC. It specifies CASSLGGTGGNEQFF.

This clone appeared a few times. The sample contains more than one DNA sequence encoding this CDR3. The rearrangement uses TRBV20-1 and TRBJ2-2, with a tentative D call TRBD2 (5 bases). V dropped 6 bases and J dropped 7 bases, with 9 bases sitting between them. CDR1 is DFQATT and CDR2 is SNEGSKA in the germline V gene (reference sequence). This CDR3 is 11 amino acids long. The CDR3 region is CSAPSNGELFF. As DNA, the CDR3 is TGCAGTGCACCTAGCAACGGGGAGCTGTTTTTT.

This rearrangement joins TRBV25-1 to TRBJ2-7; D uncertain. The germline gives CDR1 MGHDK, CDR2 SYGVNS. The CDR3 covers 13 residues. The V end was cut by 6 bases, the J end by 5 bases, with 14 bases between. The CDR3 loop is CASSLDAPDEQYF. CDR3 in DNA: TGTGCCAGCAGCCTGGACGCGCCAGACGAGCAGTACTTC.